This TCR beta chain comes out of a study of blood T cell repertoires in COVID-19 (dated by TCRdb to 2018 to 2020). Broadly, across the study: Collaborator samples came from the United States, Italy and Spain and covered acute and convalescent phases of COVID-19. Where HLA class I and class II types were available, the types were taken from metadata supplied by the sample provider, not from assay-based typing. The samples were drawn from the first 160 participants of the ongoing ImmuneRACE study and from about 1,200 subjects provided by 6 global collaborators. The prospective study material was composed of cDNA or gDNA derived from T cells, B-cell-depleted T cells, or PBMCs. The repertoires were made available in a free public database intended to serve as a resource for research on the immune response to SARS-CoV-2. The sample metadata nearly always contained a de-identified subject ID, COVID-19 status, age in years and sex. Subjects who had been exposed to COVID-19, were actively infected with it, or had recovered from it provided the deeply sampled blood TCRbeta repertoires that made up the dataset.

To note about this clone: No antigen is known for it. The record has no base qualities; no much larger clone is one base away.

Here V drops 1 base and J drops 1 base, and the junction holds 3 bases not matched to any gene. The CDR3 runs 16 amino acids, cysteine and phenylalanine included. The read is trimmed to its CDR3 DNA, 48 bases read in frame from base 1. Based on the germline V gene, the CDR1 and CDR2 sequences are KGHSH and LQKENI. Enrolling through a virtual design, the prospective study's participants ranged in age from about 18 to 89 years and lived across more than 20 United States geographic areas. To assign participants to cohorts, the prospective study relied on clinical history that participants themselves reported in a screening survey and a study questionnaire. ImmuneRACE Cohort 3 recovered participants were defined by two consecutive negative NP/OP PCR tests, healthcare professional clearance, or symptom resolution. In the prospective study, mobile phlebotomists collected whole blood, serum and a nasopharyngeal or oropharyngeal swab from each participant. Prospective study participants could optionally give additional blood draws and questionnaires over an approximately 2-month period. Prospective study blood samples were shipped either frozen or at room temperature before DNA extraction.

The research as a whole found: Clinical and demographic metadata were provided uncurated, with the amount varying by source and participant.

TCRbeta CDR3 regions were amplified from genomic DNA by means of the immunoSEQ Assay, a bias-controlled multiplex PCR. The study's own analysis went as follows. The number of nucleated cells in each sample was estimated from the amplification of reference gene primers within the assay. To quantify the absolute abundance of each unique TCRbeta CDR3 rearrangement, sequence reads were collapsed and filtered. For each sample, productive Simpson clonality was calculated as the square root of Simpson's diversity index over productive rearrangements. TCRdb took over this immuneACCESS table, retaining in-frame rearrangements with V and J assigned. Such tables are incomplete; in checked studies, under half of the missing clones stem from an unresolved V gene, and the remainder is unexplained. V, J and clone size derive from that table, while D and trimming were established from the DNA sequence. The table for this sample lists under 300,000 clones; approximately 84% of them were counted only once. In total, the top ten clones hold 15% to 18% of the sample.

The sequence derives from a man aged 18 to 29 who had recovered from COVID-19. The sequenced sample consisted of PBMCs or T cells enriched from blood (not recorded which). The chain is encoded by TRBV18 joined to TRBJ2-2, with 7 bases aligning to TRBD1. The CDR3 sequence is CASSPQGAQNTGELFF. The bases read TGTGCCAGCTCACCACAGGGGGCGCAGAACACCGGGGAGCTGTTTTTT.